The source of this T cell receptor beta chain is a study of cytomegalovirus exposure and HLA in healthy donors (dated by TCRdb to about 2017). Background for the entire study: An earlier analysis of a few hundred of the donors reported about 260 Gb of sequence data and 95 million to 120 million unique TCR beta sequences obtained from roughly 170 million T cells. Roughly 300 gigabases of sequencing data and around 80 million unique TCR sequences made up an early release that covered over 550 HLA-typed donors. Of the 300 to 400 genotyped donors, about 80% fell in the genetic ancestry cluster associated with self-reported Caucasian donors. The aim of the study was to test whether cataloging public T cell receptors could identify signatures of past pathogen exposure. Using immunosequencing, the study profiled T cell repertoires from some 670 subjects and related those repertoires to cytomegalovirus serostatus. Along with the roughly 700-subject first cohort, a separate validation cohort of roughly 110 different subjects was used. The study combined high-throughput TCR immunosequencing, statistical association of individual TCRs with disease status, and machine learning to predict cytomegalovirus infection status. A later analysis re-analyzed previously published TCR beta repertoires from 500 to 700 donors and added high-resolution HLA genotyping to study TCR occurrence patterns. The later analysis used no new phenotypic data to find candidate immune exposures, relying instead on TCR beta sequences and their occurrence across donors. In an earlier analysis of 500 to 650 of the donors, high-throughput TCR beta sequencing was used to judge whether each TCR beta V gene segment behaved as functional or pseudogenic. Donor age, sex, ethnicity and CMV serostatus were compiled together with the repertoire data. A later genetic analysis used genome-wide SNP genotypes for about 60% of the roughly 670 donors, treating that subset as a discovery cohort. All discovery cohort repertoires had been generated on a single sequencing platform. HLA typing covered class I and class II loci at four-digit resolution. The number of typed donors differed by locus: about 620-630 for A, B, C, DRB1 and DQB1; about 520 for DQA1; some 610 for DPA1; and roughly 490 for DPB1. Four to six DR-DQ haplotypes were handled as single units for association and clustering, since linkage in the cohort was strong. On average, 235,054 unique TCR beta nucleotide sequences were sequenced per donor among about 400 genotyped donors of the cohort, with roughly 19% of those sequences being non-productive.

What the research found in general, with its limitations: In both the original and validation cohorts, the classifier was reported to diagnose cytomegalovirus status with high specificity and sensitivity. Correlated functional status among segregating V segments might reflect linkage disequilibrium, but an unknown experimental factor could not be ruled out. The study listed 164 TCR beta chains as associated with cytomegalovirus. CMV serostatus was the only immune exposure information available for the cohort. At a false discovery rate of 0.05, a later analysis linked 15,000 to 20,000 TCR beta sequences to specific HLA alleles. Most TCR sequences were observed very rarely across donors, whereas some public TCRs were present in many individuals. The authors suggested that the approach could potentially be generalized to other disease states and immunological phenotypes. A group of highly shared sequence variants was considered likely to be a technical artifact of the sequencing pipeline. The presence/absence analyses assumed that sequencing depth was roughly uniform across donors, and that assumption may not be true. A few of the identified cytomegalovirus-associated TCR beta chains were confirmed in vitro to be specific for cytomegalovirus antigens. An earlier analysis of approximately 540 of the donors showed that most TCR beta V segments appeared in productive rearrangements either about 87% or about 30% of the time, which broadly matched IMGT annotations. Only TCR beta chains were sequenced in this cohort, and the absence of alpha or paired-chain data limited detectable features. Most CMV-associated TCR beta chains appeared to be HLA-restricted in a later analysis, and the HLA associations seemed to be driven largely by CMV exposure. According to a later analysis, TCR association rates differed among HLA loci, with DRB1 alleles showing the most associated TCRs and HLA-C alleles showing the fewest. A further reported finding was that TCR beta sequences accurately predicted the HLA-A and HLA-B alleles for most subjects in the first cohort. A later genetic analysis associated a missense DCLRE1C variant with V-gene and J-gene trimming of TCR beta chains, and an independent cohort replicated the association. Strong co-occurrence of HLA alleles, especially DR and DQ, made assigning TCR associations to individual alleles difficult. A later analysis reported that several top co-occurrence clusters appeared linked to parvovirus B19, influenza, CMV and Epstein-Barr virus. Compared with the roughly 670-donor mean, donors in an Asian-associated ancestry cluster had fewer N-insertions in productive TCRs, according to a later genetic analysis. The 87-base-pair reads could not distinguish some IMGT-functional V segments, including TRBV6-2 and TRBV6-3, so those segments were excluded. Because some donors lacked HLA typing at each locus, the association tests relied only on the typed subset. Because counts were too low, more than 15 rarely observed V segments, including chromosome 9 orphons, were left out of the earlier analysis of 500 to 750 of the donors. In a later analysis, HLA-associated TCR beta chains were found to be more clonally expanded and to have lower generation probabilities than equally common non-associated chains.

In total, 600 or so healthy bone marrow donors made up the cohort. All cohort members were sampled while nominally healthy, although unrecorded immune exposures were likely present. The donor was CMV seropositive and belonged to the group of over 250 seropositive cohort members. Every donor gave a peripheral blood sample, and the peripheral blood mononuclear cells from that sample were used for TCR beta sequencing. The Qiagen DNeasy Blood Extraction Kit was used to extract genomic DNA from the blood cell samples. The library was obtained by the immunoSEQ multiplex PCR assay. For the multiplex PCR, a mixture combining 60 forward primers for TCR Vbeta segments and 13 reverse primers for TCR Jbeta segments was used. The CDR3 region of rearranged TCR beta genes was amplified from genomic DNA by a multiplex PCR assay. The Illumina HiSeq System was used to sequence the amplified TCR beta libraries as 87-base-pair reads. The paper's processing steps were these. In a later analysis, some 80 million unique TCR beta chains were counted across the approximately 640 repertoires, and approximately 9.9 million of these chains were shared by at least two donors. To remove PCR and sequencing errors, raw reads were error-corrected and collapsed into unique sequences using a nearest-neighbor algorithm that merged closely related sequences. CDR3 sequences were aligned to IMGT reference sequences to assign V, D and J gene segments. For a sequence to be retained, at least a six-nucleotide match to both a V gene segment and a J gene segment was required. Rearrangements were classified as productive when the CDR3 lacked stop codons and remained in frame with V and J, and all other rearrangements were classified as non-productive. Following IMGT convention, CDR3 was defined as the stretch from the second conserved V-encoded cysteine to the conserved J-encoded phenylalanine. The earlier analysis of roughly 590 of the donors excluded sequences that lacked an unambiguous match to a single V gene segment. In an earlier analysis of 450 to 700 of the donors, V segments were called functional above 56.7% productive rearrangements and were called segregating when the between-donor standard deviation exceeded 5%. A statistical classification framework was built to diagnose cytomegalovirus status from the catalog of TCR beta chain sequences. In a later analysis, TCR nucleotide sequences were compared against IMGT/GENE-DB human TR gene sequences so that V and J genes could be assigned. The TCRdist pipeline was used in a later analysis to assign CDR3 sequences and most-parsimonious VDJ recombination scenarios. In a later analysis, each TCR beta chain was defined by its CDR3 amino acid sequence together with its V-gene family, and reads lacking a unique V-gene family were excluded. A later analysis removed roughly 590 highly shared, low-generation-probability nucleotide sequences to deal with suspected cross-contamination and a sequencing artifact. In a later analysis, a clonal expansion index for each public chain was calculated from normalized within-repertoire ranks of inferred template counts. A later analysis computed generation probabilities with a VDJ recombination model fitted to out-of-frame rearrangements, and checked the results against IGoR. Hypergeometric tests were used in a later analysis to score TCR-TCR, TCR-HLA and TCR-CMV co-occurrence, with a repertoire-size bias correction applied to the TCR pairs. False discovery rates were estimated in a later analysis by permuting HLA or CMV assignments 20 times. In a later analysis, co-occurring TCRs were grouped using DBSCAN, and TCRdist sequence similarity was added for clustering within HLA-allele-positive subsets. Co-occurrence clustering excluded repertoires with fewer than 30,000 or more than 120,000 public chains, plus five with anomalous nucleotide sharing. Here the immuneACCESS table is served through TCRdb, limited to in-frame sequences with V and J called. Missing clones are a known gap in these copies; in checked studies unresolved V genes cover under half, and the rest lacks a known reason. V and J calls and clone size are those listed in that table; D and trimming were worked out from the DNA. Across this sample there are some 170,000 clones, with 75% to 85% seen only once. Of the sample, 4.9% falls within the top ten clones.

CDR3 length: 14 amino acids, cysteine to phenylalanine. This entry keeps only the CDR3 DNA: 42 bases, framed from base 1. Reading the germline V gene gives CDR1 MDHEN and CDR2 SYDVKM. V sheds 6 bases and J sheds 10 bases, leaving 18 bases between their ends. Regarding this clone: What antigen it recognizes has not been identified. It has no much larger one-base neighbor in the sample; base qualities were not kept.

Sequenced sample: PBMCs. The chain is made from TRBV28 and TRBJ1-4, with TRBD1 as a weak D call on 5 bases. The sequence was obtained from a woman aged 18-29 years in good health and CMV-seropositive. The DNA is TGTGCCAGCAGCCCTCAGGGAAGGTCCGGAAAACTGTTTTTT. This gives the protein CASSPQGRSGKLFF.